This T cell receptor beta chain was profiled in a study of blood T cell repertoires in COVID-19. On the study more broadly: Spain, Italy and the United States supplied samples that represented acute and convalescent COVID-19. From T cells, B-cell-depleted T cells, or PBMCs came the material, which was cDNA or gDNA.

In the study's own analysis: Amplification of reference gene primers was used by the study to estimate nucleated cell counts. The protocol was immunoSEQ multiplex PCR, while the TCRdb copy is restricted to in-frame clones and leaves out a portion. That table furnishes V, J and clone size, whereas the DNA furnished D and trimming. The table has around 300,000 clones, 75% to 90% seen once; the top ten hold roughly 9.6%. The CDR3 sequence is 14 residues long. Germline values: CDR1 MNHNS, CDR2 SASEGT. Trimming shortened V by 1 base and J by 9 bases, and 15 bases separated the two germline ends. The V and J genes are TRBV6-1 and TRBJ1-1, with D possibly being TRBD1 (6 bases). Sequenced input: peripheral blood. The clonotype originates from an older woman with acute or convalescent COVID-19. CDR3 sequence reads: CASSEGRGAGKAFF. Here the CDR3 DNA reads TGTGCCAGCAGTGAAGGCCGGGGGGCCGGGAAAGCTTTCTTT.